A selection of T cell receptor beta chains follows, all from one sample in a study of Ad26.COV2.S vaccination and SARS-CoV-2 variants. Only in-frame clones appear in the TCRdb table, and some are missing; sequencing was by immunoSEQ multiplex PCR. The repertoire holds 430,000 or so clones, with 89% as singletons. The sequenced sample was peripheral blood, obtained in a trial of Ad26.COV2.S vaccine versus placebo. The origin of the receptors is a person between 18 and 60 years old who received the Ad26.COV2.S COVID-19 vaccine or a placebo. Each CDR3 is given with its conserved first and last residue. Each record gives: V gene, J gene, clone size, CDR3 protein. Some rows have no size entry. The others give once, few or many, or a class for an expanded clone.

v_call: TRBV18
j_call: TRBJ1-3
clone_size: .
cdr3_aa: CASSPLGQGDTGNTIYF

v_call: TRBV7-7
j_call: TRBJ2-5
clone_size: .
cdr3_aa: CASSYRVGHPQETQYF

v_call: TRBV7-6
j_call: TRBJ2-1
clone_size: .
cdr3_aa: CASSLAPQGRFNEQFF

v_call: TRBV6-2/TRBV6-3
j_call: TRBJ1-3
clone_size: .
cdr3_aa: CASSLQPGSSGNTIYF

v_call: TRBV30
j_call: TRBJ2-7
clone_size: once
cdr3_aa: CAWTRDSSPYEQYF

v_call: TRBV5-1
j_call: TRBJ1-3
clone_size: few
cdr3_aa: CASSLGMGENTIYF

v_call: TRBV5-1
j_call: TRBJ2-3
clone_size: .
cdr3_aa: CASSPRQGGIPVAQYF

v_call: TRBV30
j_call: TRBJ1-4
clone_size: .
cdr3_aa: CAWSVRGRGEKLFF

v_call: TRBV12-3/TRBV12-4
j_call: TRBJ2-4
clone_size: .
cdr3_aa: CASSDRTGNIQYF

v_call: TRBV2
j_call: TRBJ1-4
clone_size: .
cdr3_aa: CASSATGGEKLFF

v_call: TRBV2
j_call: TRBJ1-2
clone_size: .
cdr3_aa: CASRLWDRANYGYTF

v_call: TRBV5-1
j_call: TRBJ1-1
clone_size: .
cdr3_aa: CASSPGQGADTEAFF

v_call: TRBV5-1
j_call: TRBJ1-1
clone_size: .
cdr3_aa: CASSPRGNTEAFF

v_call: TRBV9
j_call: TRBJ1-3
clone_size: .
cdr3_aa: CASSPRAFSGNTIYF

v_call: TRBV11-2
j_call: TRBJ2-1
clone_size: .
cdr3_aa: CASSFAGDPNEQFF

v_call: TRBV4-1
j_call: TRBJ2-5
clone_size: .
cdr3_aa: CASSQVVISTKETQYF

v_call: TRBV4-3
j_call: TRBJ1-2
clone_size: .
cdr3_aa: CASSQEHHRLYGYTF

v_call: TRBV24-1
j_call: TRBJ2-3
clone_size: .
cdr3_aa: CATSDFASTDTQYF

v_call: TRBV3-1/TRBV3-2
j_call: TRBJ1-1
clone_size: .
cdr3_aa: CASSAGWTEAFF

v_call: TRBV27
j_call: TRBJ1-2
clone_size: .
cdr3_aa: CASSLSPSTGRGYGYTF

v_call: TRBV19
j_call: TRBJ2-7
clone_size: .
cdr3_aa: CASSRQGNYEQYF

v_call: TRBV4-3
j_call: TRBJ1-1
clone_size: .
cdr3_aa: CASSQDPQGPLNTEAFF

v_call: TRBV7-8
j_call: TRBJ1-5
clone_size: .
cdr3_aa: CASSLAKGVGLHF

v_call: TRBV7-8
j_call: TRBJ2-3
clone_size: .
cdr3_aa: CASSLGPNPTDTQYF

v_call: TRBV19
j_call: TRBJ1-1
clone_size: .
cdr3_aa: CASGSTGLYAEAFF

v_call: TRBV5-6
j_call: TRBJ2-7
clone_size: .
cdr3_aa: CASSLHRSHEQYF

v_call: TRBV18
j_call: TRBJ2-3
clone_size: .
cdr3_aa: CASSFSGQIIDTQYF

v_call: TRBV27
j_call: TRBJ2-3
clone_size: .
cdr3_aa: CASSYLGSSDTQYF

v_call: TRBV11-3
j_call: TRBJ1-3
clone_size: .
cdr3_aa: CASSLGTTVRSGNTIYF

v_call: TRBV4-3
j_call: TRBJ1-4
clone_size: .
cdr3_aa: CASSQDARGNEKLFF

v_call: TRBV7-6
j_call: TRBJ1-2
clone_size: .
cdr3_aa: CASSFDRGGYGYTF

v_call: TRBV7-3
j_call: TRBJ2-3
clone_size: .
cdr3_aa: CASSLRGADTQYF

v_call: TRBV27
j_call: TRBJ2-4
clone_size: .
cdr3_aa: CASSLEGGRGSIQYF

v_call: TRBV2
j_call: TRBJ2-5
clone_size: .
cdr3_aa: CASNKGPEETQYF

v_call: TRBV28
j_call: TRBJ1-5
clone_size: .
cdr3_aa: CASTPTWDSINQPQHF

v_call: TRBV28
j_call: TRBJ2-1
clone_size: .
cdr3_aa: CASSLWLSGVREQFF

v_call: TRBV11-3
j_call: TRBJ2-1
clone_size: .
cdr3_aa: CASSLDLGRPQFF

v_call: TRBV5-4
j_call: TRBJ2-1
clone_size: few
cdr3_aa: CASSYYNEQFF

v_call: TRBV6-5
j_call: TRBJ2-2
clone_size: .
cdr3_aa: CASSYSRGVGTGELFF

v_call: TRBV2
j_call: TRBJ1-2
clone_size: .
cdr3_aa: CASTWTGSLYGYTF

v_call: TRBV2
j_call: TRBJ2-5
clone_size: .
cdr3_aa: CASSPQETQYF

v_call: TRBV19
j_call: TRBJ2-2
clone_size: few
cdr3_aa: CASSIHRGELFF

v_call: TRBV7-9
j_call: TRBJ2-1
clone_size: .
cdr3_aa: CASSLDVQEGFF

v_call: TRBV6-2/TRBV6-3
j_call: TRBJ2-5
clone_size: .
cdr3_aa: CASSGGLAGWETQYF

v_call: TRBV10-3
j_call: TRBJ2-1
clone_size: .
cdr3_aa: CAISAGQFDNEQFF

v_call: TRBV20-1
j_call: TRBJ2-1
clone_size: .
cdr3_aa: CSASILDRGYNEQFF

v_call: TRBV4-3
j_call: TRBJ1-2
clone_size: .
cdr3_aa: CASSLNPGDRGYGYTF

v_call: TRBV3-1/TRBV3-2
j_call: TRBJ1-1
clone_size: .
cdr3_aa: CASSQRAMNTEAFF

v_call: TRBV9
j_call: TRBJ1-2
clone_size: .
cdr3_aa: CASSVSRGEYGYTF

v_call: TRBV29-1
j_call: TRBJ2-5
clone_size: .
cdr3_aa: CSVGTGSPYDTQYF

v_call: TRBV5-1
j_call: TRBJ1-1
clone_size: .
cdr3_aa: CASSLGDKAFF

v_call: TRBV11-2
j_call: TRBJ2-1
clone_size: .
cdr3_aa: CASSLTTMGALGYEQFF

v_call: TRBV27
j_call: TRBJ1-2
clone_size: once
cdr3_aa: CASSPWTDMEGYTF

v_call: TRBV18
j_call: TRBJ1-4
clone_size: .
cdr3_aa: CASSPRGPPSNEKLFF